This entry lists 23 T cell receptor beta chains sequenced from one sample in a study of tumor-infiltrating lymphocytes in primary liver carcinoma. Researchers generated TCR beta cDNA from roughly 500 ng of total RNA, relying on a constant-region primer. Three nested multiplex PCR rounds, a slightly modified ARM-PCR method, built the TCR beta libraries. The first two PCR rounds, around 10 cycles each, used TRBV1-TRBV30 forward primers and a C-beta reverse primer. TCRdb used MiXCR to reprocess the multiplex PCR reads, holding one entry per CDR3 protein. Counted here are approximately 73,000 distinct CDR3 sequences, roughly three quarters occurring once; the ten biggest clones make up around a quarter. RNA and DNA were co-extracted from around 18-30 mg of unsorted bulk tissue. The sample was liver tumor tissue from sampling region 4. Indicated subset: tumor region T4, right-lateral pole. The receptors derive from a man aged 35 to 55 with primary liver carcinoma and hepatitis B virus infection.

Notes on this clonotype: One end of the junction is discordant with germline, which a read error may explain. The DNA for the CDR3 is TGTGCCAGCTGTTTTGCGGGGAACTACGAGCAGTACTTC. Its protein is CASCFAGNYEQYF. J is TRBJ2-7 and V is TRBV28; D possibly corresponds to TRBD2 (6 bases). CDR3 size: 13 residues. Germline loops: CDR1 MDHEN, CDR2 SYDVKM.

Comment on this clonotype: A read error may be the cause here, since a much bigger clone is one base away. The V call is TRBV7-8, the J call TRBJ1-3; the D gene is possibly TRBD1 (5 bases). Germline CDR1 and CDR2: SGHVS and FQNEAQ. CDR3 length: 17 amino acids. CDR3 sequence: CASTASMGPRSRNTIYF. As DNA, the CDR3 is TGTGCCAGCACCGCCAGCATGGGACCCCGCTCTAGAAACACCATATATTTT.

In regard to this clonotype: A much more abundant neighbour one base away suggests this may be a read error. Here the CDR3 DNA reads TGTGCCAGCAACTACAATTTCGGGATCATCTACGAGCAGTACTTC. Encoded protein: CASNYNFGIIYEQYF. This sequence joins TRBV7-9 and TRBJ2-7; TRBD2 is a possible D gene (5 bases). Per the germline V gene, CDR1 is SEHNR and CDR2 is FQNEAQ (reference sequence). The CDR3 spans 15 residues. Trimming took off 7 bases at V and 3 bases at J, with 19 bases between the two ends.

On this clonotype itself: The CDR3 does not close with the conserved phenylalanine or tryptophan, likely indicating a read error. The DNA is omitted, as the CDR3 cannot be located on it reliably, and the CDR3 follows TCRdb's listing. CDR3 sequence: CSGGQAAYNEQFY. The rearrangement joins TRBV29-1 to TRBJ2-1; the D call in the table, TRBD1, was not verified against the DNA. The CDR3 is 13 amino acids long, termini counted. From germline, CDR1 is SQVTM and CDR2 ANQGSEA.

Concerning this clonotype: At one end the junction does not follow the germline gene, possibly because of a read error. The gene calls are TRBV13 and TRBJ2-1; 8 nucleotides agree with TRBD2. CDR3 length: 14 residues. CDR1 PRHDT and CDR2 FYEKMQ come from the germline V gene (reference sequence). CDR3 coding DNA: TGTGCCAGCATCCCGGGACTAGTGTATGGTGAGCAGTTTTTC. Its translation is CASIPGLVYGEQFF.

With respect to this clonotype: Mismatch with germline at one junction end may stem from a read error. The chain has TRBV5-1 and TRBJ2-3; 8 nucleotides line up with TRBD2. CDR3 length: 16 residues. The germline CDR1 and CDR2 sequences are SGHRS and YFSETQ. The CDR3 region is CASSLGLAGSTATQYF. DNA for the CDR3: TGCGCCAGCAGTTTGGGTTTAGCGGGGTCCACAGCTACGCAGTATTTT. The full variable domain, its missing parts supplied by reference TRBV5-1 and TRBJ2-3, is KAGVTQTPRYLIKTRGQQVTLSCSPISGHRSVSWYQQTPGQGLQFLFEYFSETQRNKGNFPGRFSGRQFSNSRSEMNVSTLELGDSALYLCASSLGLAGSTATQYFGPGTRLTVL.

The chain is built from TRBV7-3 and TRBJ2-3, with 8 nucleotides matching TRBD2. CDR3 length: 18 residues. The J segment lost 4 bases and the V segment lost 2 bases, leaving 14 bases of the junction unmatched. The germline gives CDR1 SGHTA, CDR2 FQGTGA. The CDR3 here is CASSLAEAGVEGADTQYF. The CDR3 bases are TGTGCCAGCAGCTTAGCGGAAGCGGGAGTGGAGGGCGCAGATACGCAGTATTTT.

The rearrangement uses TRBV28 and TRBJ2-7; D may match TRBD1 or TRBD2 (5 bases each). V was pared by 6 bases and J by 10 bases, with 25 bases between. The CDR3 runs 15 residues. Germline CDR1 MDHEN, CDR2 SYDVKM. The CDR3 region is CASSQTGTGSSYQYF. In DNA, the CDR3 is TGTGCCAGCAGCCAAACCGGGACGGGGAGCTCCTACCAGTACTTC.

Comments on this clonotype: A much larger clone is a single base away; this may be a read error. The chain carries TRBV2 and TRBJ2-3; no definite D call. Trimming shortened V by 6 bases and J by 2 bases, and 6 bases separated the two germline ends. CDR1 and CDR2 from the germline V gene are SNHLY and FYNNEI. The CDR3 covers 12 residues. The CDR3 loop is CASRGNTDTQYF. CDR3 coding DNA: TGTGCCAGCAGAGGGAACACAGATACGCAGTATTTT.

This clonotype was counted many times. This CDR3 reads CASSDLSYEQYF. CDR3 DNA sequence: TGCGCCAGCAGTGATTTATCCTACGAGCAGTACTTC. This chain uses TRBV10-1 with TRBJ2-7, with D unclear. Trimming removed 3 bases from V and 1 base from J, with 4 bases in between. The CDR3 contains 12 residues. The germline V gene has CDR1 WNHNN and CDR2 SYGVQD (reference sequence).

Regarding this clonotype: Possible read error: a much larger clone is one base away. The J gene is TRBJ2-2, the V gene TRBV10-3; tentatively, D is TRBD2 (5 bases). Looked up from germline, CDR1 is ENHRY and CDR2 is SYGVKD. This CDR3 is built from 13 residues. The CDR3 protein is CATRGDTAGELLF. In nucleotides, the CDR3 is TGTGCCACCCGGGGAGACACCGCCGGGGAGCTGTTATTT.

The chain couples TRBV11-2 to TRBJ2-1; tentative D call: TRBD2 (6 bases). Germline V gene data show CDR1 as SGHAT and CDR2 as FQNNGV. This CDR3 spans 17 amino acids. V was clipped by 0 bases and J by 6 bases, with 18 bases between them. The DNA of the CDR3 is TGTGCCAGCAGCTTAGAGGCTGCTAGCGCAAGGACCAATGAGCAGTTCTTC. Translation gives CASSLEAASARTNEQFF.

About this clonotype: A junction boundary mismatches the germline segment, possibly from a read error. As DNA, the CDR3 is TGCGCCAGCAGCCAGAAGACAGGGGGCGGAAGTAACACTAAAGCCTTCTTT. This sequence encodes CASSQKTGGGSNTKAFF. This chain connects TRBV5-1 to TRBJ1-1; 10 bases are a match to TRBD1. This CDR3 has 17 residues. The germline CDR1 and CDR2 sequences are SGHRS and YFSETQ.

On this clonotype: This is likely a read error, given that the CDR3 carries no conserved phenylalanine or tryptophan at its end. This chain connects TRBV11-2 to TRBJ2-3; TRBD2 matches 8 bases. The CDR3 consists of 15 residues. Germline V gene sequence: CDR1 SGHAT, CDR2 FQNNGV. The DNA for the CDR3 is TGTGGCAGCGGCTTAACCGGGAGCGGGAGAGATACGCAGTATTTA. Translation gives CGSGLTGSGRDTQYL.

With respect to this clonotype: The junction and the germline gene differ at one end; a read error may be behind it. The chain couples TRBV5-6 to TRBJ2-1, with D unclear. From germline, CDR1 is SGHDT and CDR2 YYEEEE. CDR3 size: 15 residues. As DNA, the CDR3 is TGTGCCAGCAGCTTGTTGCGGACCCCCTACAATGAGCGGTTCTTC. This encodes CASSLLRTPYNERFF.

CDR3: CSVGTGFEQYF. CDR3 nucleotide sequence: TGCAGCGTGGGGACAGGGTTCGAGCAGTACTTC. The chain joins TRBV29-1 to TRBJ2-7; 9 bases align to TRBD1. CDR3 length: 11 residues. Germline assignment: CDR1 SQVTM and CDR2 ANQGSEA. V trimming: 6 bases; J trimming: 6 bases; junction bases outside the gene matches: 3.

Remarks on this clonotype: It is likely a read error, because the conserved phenylalanine at the end of the CDR3 is missing. CDR3 residues: CASSLGLARGYQEAQYL. The CDR3 DNA follows: TGTGCCAGCAGCTTGGGCCTAGCAAGAGGGTACCAAGAGGCCCAGTACTTA. V usage is TRBV5-5 and J usage is TRBJ2-5; TRBD2 might be the D (5 bases). CDR1 SGHKS and CDR2 YYEKEE come from the germline V gene (reference sequence). The CDR3 is made up of 17 amino acids.

Concerning this clonotype: A junction boundary mismatches the germline segment, possibly from a read error. The chain recombines TRBV12-3 or TRBV12-4 with TRBJ2-3; TRBD2 matches 12 bases. This CDR3 comprises 15 residues. CDR3 nucleotides: TGTACCAGCAGTATTACTAGCGGGAGGACAGATATGCAGTATTTT. Protein sequence: CTSSITSGRTDMQYF.

This clonotype was seen more than once but under ten times. This may be a read error: a much more frequent sequence differs by one nucleotide. The rearrangement links TRBV12-3 or TRBV12-4 to TRBJ2-3, with D maybe TRBD1 (6 bases). This CDR3 contains 16 residues. The CDR3 region has the DNA TGTGCCAGCAGTTTAGCCTTGGACAGAAACACAGGTACGCAGTATTTT. Protein product: CASSLALDRNTGTQYF.

This chain links TRBV5-1 with TRBJ1-2; no clear D gene. The CDR3 is 14 residues long. Germline-derived CDR1 and CDR2 are SGHRS and YFSETQ. Trimming removed 2 bases at V and 8 bases at J, with 16 bases between. The CDR3 coding sequence is TGCGCCAGCAGCTTTGAAGGCGGACCTATAGGCTACACCTTC. Translation: CASSFEGGPIGYTF.

As regards this clonotype: This may be a read error: a much more frequent sequence differs by one nucleotide. The chain uses TRBV28 and TRBJ2-5; 9 nucleotides match TRBD2. Germline CDR1 and CDR2: MDHEN and SYDVKM. The CDR3 totals 15 residues. DNA of the CDR3: TGTGCCAGCAGTTCGACAGGGCGGGAGGGAGAGACCCGGTACTTC. This sequence encodes CASSSTGREGETRYF.

This clonotype was seen at least ten times. For the CDR3, the DNA is TGCAGCGTAGGGAACACCGGGGAGCTGTTTTTT. This codes for CSVGNTGELFF. The genes are TRBV29-1 and TRBJ2-2; no firm D call. Trimming shortened V by 6 bases and J by 1 base, and 3 bases separated the two germline ends. The CDR3 consists of 11 residues. Germline CDR1 reads SQVTM; CDR2 reads ANQGSEA.

The genes are TRBV25-1 and TRBJ1-4; TRBD1 agrees at 7 bases. CDR1 and CDR2 (germline): MGHDK, SYGVNS. V shed 10 bases and J 8 bases; nucleotides not matched to a gene: 13. The CDR3 consists of 14 residues. CDR3: CANTLGGGDEKLFF. Here the CDR3 DNA reads TGTGCCAACACTCTGGGAGGGGGCGACGAAAAACTGTTTTTT.